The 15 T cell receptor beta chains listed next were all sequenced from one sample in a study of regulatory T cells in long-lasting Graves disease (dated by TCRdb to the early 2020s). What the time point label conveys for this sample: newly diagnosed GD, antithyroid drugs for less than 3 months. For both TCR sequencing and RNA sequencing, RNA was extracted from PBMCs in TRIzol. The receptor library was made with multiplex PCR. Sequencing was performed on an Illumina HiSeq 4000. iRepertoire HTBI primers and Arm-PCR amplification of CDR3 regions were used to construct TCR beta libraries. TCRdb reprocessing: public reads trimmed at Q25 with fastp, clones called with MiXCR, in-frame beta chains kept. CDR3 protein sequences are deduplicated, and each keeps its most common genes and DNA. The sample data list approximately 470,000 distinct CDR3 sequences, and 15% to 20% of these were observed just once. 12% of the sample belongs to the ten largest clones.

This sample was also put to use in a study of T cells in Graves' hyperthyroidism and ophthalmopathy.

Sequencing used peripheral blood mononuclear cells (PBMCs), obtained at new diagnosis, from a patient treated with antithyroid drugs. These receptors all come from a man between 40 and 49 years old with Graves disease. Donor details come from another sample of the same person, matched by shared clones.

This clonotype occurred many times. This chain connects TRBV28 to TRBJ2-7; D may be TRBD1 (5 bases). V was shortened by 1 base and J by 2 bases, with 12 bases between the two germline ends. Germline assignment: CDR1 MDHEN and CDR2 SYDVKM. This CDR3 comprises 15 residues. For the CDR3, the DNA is TGTGCCAGCAGTTTATTCCCTCAGGGAACCTACGAGCAGTACTTC. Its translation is CASSLFPQGTYEQYF.

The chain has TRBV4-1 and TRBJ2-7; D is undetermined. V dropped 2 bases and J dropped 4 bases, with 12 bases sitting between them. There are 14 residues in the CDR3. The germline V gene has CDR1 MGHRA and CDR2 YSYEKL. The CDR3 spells CASSQTELAYEQYF. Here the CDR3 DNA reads TGCGCCAGCAGCCAAACGGAACTGGCTTACGAGCAGTACTTC.

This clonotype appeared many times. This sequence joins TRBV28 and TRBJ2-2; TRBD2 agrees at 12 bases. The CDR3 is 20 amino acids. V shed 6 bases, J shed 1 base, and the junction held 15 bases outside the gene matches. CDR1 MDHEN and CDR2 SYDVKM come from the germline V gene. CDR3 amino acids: CASSLSRTSGNLRNTGELFF. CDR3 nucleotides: TGTGCCAGCAGCCTAAGCCGGACTAGCGGGAATTTGAGGAACACCGGGGAGCTGTTTTTT. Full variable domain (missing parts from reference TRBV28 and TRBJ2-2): DVKVTQSSRYLVKRTGEKVFLECVQDMDHENMFWYRQDPGLGLRLIYFSYDVKMKEKGDIPEGYSVSREKKERFSLILESASTNQTSMYLCASSLSRTSGNLRNTGELFFGEGSRLTVL.

Written as DNA, the CDR3 is TGTGCCACCAGTGACCCGGGCCGTTTTCCCTACAATGAGCAGTTCTTC. Translated, it gives CATSDPGRFPYNEQFF. The V call is TRBV24-1, the J call TRBJ2-1; D not resolved. CDR3 length equals 16 residues. Germline V lookup: CDR1 KGHDR, CDR2 SFDVKD. V was trimmed by 4 bases and J by 2 bases, leaving 14 bases between them.

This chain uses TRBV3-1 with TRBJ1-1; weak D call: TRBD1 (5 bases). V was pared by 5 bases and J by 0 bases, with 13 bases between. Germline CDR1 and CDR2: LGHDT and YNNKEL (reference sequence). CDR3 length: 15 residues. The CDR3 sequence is CASSDGARMNTEAFF. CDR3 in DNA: TGTGCCAGCAGCGACGGGGCCCGCATGAACACTGAAGCTTTCTTT. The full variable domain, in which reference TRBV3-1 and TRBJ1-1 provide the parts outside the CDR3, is DTAVSQTPKYLVTQMGNDKSIKCEQNLGHDTMYWYKQDSKKFLKIMFSYNNKELIINETVPNRFSPKSPDKAHLNLHINSLELGDSAVYFCASSDGARMNTEAFFGQGTRLTVV.

The CDR3: CASSLDGGTRGDTQYF. CDR3 bases: TGTGCCAGCAGCTTGGATGGGGGCACTCGGGGAGATACGCAGTATTTT. This chain joins TRBV5-6 and TRBJ2-3, with D perhaps matching TRBD1 (6 bases). This CDR3 spans 16 amino acids. From germline, CDR1 is SGHDT and CDR2 YYEEEE. The V end lost 0 bases, the J end lost 5 bases, and 16 bases lay between the germline ends.

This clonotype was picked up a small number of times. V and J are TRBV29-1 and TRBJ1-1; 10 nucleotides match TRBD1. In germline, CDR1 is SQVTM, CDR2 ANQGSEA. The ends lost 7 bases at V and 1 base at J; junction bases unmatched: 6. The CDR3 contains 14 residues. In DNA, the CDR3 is TGCAGCGCCCGACAGGGGGCACCGAACACTGAAGCTTTCTTT. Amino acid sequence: CSARQGAPNTEAFF. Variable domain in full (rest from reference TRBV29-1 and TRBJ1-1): SAVISQKPSRDICQRGTSLTIQCQVDSQVTMMFWYRQQPGQSLTLIATANQGSEATYESGFVIDKFPISRPNLTFSTLTVSNMSPEDSSIYLCSARQGAPNTEAFFGQGTRLTVV.

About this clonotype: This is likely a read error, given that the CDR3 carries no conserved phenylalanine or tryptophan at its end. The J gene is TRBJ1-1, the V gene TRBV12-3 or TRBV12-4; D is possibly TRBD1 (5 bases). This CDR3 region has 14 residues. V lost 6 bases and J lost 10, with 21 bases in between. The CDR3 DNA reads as TGTGCCAGCAGCTCGGGACGGTGGCCCTCGGGAGCTTTCTGT. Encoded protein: CASSSGRWPSGAFC.

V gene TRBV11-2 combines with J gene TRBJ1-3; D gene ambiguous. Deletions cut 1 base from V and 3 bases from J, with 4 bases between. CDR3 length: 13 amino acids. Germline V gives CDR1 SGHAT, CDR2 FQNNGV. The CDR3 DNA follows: TGTGCCAGCAGCTTAGTTGGTGGAAACACCATATATTTT. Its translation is CASSLVGGNTIYF. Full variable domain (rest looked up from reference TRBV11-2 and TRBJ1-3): EAGVAQSPRYKIIEKRQSVAFWCNPISGHATLYWYQQILGQGPKLLIQFQNNGVVDDSQLPKDRFSAERLKGVDSTLKIQPAKLEDSAVYLCASSLVGGNTIYFGEGSWLTVV.

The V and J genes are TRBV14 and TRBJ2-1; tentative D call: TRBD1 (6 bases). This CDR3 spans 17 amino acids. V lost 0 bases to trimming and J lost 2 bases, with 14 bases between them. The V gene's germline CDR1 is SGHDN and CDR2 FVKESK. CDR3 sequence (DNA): TGTGCCAGCAGCCAAGATCGCAGGGGATGGCCCTACAATGAGCAGTTCTTC. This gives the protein CASSQDRRGWPYNEQFF.

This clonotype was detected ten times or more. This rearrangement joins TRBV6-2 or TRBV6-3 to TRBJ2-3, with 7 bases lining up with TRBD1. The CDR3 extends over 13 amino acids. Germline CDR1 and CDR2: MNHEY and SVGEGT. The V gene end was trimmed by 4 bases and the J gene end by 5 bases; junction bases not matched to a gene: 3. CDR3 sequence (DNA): TGTGCCAGCAGTTCCCCAGGGGGAGATACGCAGTATTTT. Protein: CASSSPGGDTQYF.

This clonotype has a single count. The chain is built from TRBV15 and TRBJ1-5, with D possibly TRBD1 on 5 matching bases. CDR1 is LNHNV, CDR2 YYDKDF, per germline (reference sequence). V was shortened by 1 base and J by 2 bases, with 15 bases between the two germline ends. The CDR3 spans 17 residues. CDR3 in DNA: TGTGCCACCAGCAGAGGCGGGGGGGTCGAGCGCAATCAGCCCCAGCATTTT. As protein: CATSRGGGVERNQPQHF. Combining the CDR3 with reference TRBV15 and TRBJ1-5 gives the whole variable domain DAMVIQNPRYQVTQFGKPVTLSCSQTLNHNVMYWYQQKSSQAPKLLFHYYDKDFNNEADTPDNFQSRRPNTSFCFLDIRSPGLGDTAMYLCATSRGGGVERNQPQHFGDGTRLSIL.

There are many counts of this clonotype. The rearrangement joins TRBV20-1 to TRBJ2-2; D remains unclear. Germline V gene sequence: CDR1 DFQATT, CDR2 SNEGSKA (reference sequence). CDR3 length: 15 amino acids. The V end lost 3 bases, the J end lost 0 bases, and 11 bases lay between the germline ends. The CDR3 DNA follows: TGCAGTGCTAGGAGGAGAAAAGCGAACACCGGGGAGCTGTTTTTT. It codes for CSARRRKANTGELFF.

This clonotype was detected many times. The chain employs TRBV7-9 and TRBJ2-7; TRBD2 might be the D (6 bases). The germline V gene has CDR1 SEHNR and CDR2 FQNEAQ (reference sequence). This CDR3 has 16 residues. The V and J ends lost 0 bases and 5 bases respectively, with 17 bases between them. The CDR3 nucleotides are TGTGCCAGCAGCTTAGCGCAGGCCGGGAGTATCCACGAGCAGTACTTC. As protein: CASSLAQAGSIHEQYF.

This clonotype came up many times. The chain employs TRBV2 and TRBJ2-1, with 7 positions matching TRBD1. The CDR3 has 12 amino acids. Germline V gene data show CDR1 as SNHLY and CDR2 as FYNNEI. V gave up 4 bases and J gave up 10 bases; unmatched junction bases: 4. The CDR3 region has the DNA TGTGCCAGCAGTGCACAGGGGAAAGAGCAGTTCTTC. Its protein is CASSAQGKEQFF.